This T cell receptor (beta chain) comes out of a study of T cells after yellow fever vaccination. Study summary: The SMART-Seq v4 Ultra Low Input method served to prepare the low-cell-number fractions.

One entry per CDR3 protein, called by TCRdb with MiXCR from the 5' RACE reads. Among some 300,000 distinct CDR3 sequences, 9.5% to 12% were seen once, and the ten largest hold under 4%. This clonotype has only a few counts. The junction differs from germline at one of its ends, possibly a read error. The CDR3 spans 13 residues. Material: CD4+ T cells sorted from PBMCs, obtained 45 days after the yellow fever booster vaccination. The source of this sequence is a man between 18 and 35 years old who received the YFV17D yellow fever vaccine. The chain employs TRBV12-3 or TRBV12-4 and TRBJ2-2; D might be TRBD1 (6 bases). The DNA for the CDR3 is TGTGCCAGCATTTTACAGGGCTCCGGGGAGCTGTTTTTT. Translated, it gives CASILQGSGELFF.